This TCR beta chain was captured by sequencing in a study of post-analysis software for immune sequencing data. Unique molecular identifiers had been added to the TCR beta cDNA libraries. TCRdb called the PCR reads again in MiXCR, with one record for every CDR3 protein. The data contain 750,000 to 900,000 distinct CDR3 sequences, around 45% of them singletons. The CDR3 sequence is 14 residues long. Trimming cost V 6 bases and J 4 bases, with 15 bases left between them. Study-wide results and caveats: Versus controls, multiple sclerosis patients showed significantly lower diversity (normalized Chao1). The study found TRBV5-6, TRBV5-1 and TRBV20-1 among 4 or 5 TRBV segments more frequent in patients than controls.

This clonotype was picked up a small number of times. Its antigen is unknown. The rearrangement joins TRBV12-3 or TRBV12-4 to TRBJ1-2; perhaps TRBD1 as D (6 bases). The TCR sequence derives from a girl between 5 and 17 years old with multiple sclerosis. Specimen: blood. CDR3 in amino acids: CASRETGTGYGYTF. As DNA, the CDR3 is TGTGCCAGCAGGGAAACAGGGACGGGCTATGGCTACACCTTC.